A selection of T cell receptor beta chains follows, all from one sample in a study of cytomegalovirus exposure and HLA in healthy donors. Sequenced by immunoSEQ multiplex PCR; TCRdb stores in-frame clones only, minus some. The profile covers roughly 200,000 clones, with about 81% appearing a single time and around 1.2% taken by the ten largest. The material sequenced was PBMCs. The source of these receptors is a woman in her twenties or thirties in good health and CMV-seronegative. The CDR3 runs from the conserved cysteine through the conserved F or W. Each record gives: V gene, clone size, J gene, D gene, CDR3 protein, CDR3 DNA. D genes are given only for firm matches. Clone size is stated in some rows and not others, as once, few, many or a class when expanded.

TRBV2	-	TRBJ1-4	TRBD1	CASSSPGTGEEKLFF	TGTGCCAGCAGCTCCCCCGGGACAGGAGAAGAAAAACTGTTTTTT
TRBV11-1	-	TRBJ2-5	-	CASSPGRWQEKETQYF	TGTGCCAGCAGCCCGGGGAGGTGGCAGGAAAAAGAGACCCAGTACTTC
TRBV27	-	TRBJ2-2	TRBD2	CASSLRAGGPTGELFF	TGTGCCAGCAGTTTAAGGGCGGGAGGGCCAACCGGGGAGCTGTTTTTT
TRBV5-4	-	TRBJ2-4	-	CASSPGGVKNIQYF	TGTGCCAGCAGCCCCGGGGGAGTAAAAAACATTCAGTACTTC
TRBV18	-	TRBJ1-2	-	CASSPLGRETGYTF	TGTGCCAGCTCACCTTTGGGCAGGGAAACTGGCTACACCTTC
TRBV6-5	-	TRBJ2-5	TRBD2	CASTDIAGGPETQYF	TGTGCCAGCACCGATATAGCGGGGGGCCCGGAGACCCAGTACTTC
TRBV30	-	TRBJ2-7	-	CAWSVSTAGKQYF	TGTGCCTGGAGTGTTTCGACAGCAGGGAAGCAGTACTTC
TRBV5-1	-	TRBJ1-1	TRBD1	CASTLTGGRGTEAFF	TGCGCCAGCACACTTACAGGGGGCAGAGGGACTGAAGCTTTCTTT
TRBV15	-	TRBJ2-3	TRBD1	CATSSPRDRGLGDTQYF	TGTGCCACCAGCAGTCCCAGGGACAGGGGGCTGGGAGATACGCAGTATTTT
TRBV6-1	-	TRBJ2-6	-	CASQRDSGANVLTF	TGTGCCAGCCAACGGGACTCTGGGGCCAACGTCCTGACTTTC
TRBV5-1	once	TRBJ1-1	TRBD1	CASSLPDRATEAFF	TGCGCCAGCAGCTTGCCGGACAGGGCAACTGAAGCTTTCTTT
TRBV6-1	once	TRBJ2-5	TRBD1	CASRLDRQETQYF	TGTGCCAGCCGACTGGACAGGCAAGAGACCCAGTACTTC
TRBV11-2	medium-sized	TRBJ2-7	-	CASSPRVGAYEQYF	TGTGCCAGCAGCCCGAGAGTCGGGGCCTACGAGCAGTACTTC
TRBV25-1	few	TRBJ2-7	-	CASTKGGGYEQYF	TGTGCCAGCACGAAAGGCGGAGGATACGAGCAGTACTTC
TRBV19	-	TRBJ2-7	TRBD2	CASSPSGDYEQYF	TGTGCCAGTAGTCCTAGCGGGGACTACGAGCAGTACTTC
TRBV5-1	-	TRBJ2-3	TRBD1	CASSLTGAQTDTQYF	TGCGCCAGCAGCCTGACAGGGGCCCAGACAGATACGCAGTATTTT
TRBV5-1	-	TRBJ2-3	-	CASSPGLPTDTQYF	TGCGCCAGCAGCCCCGGACTACCCACAGATACGCAGTATTTT
TRBV28	few	TRBJ2-7	TRBD1	CASIQPGTGGGEQYF	TGTGCCAGCATCCAACCCGGGACAGGGGGCGGCGAGCAGTACTTC
TRBV7-2	-	TRBJ2-7	-	CASSLAQGFYEQYF	TGTGCCAGCAGCTTAGCGCAGGGGTTCTACGAGCAGTACTTC
TRBV6-5	-	TRBJ1-4	-	CASSYSGGSTNEKLFF	TGTGCCAGCAGTTACTCCGGGGGTTCAACTAATGAAAAACTGTTTTTT
TRBV30	-	TRBJ1-2	-	CAWSRGGGYGYTF	TGTGCCTGGAGTAGGGGGGGCGGCTATGGCTACACCTTC
TRBV30	few	TRBJ1-2	TRBD1	CAWSRDRPSSYTF	TGTGCCTGGAGCCGGGACAGGCCTTCTAGCTACACCTTC
TRBV6-4	-	TRBJ2-3	TRBD2	CASSPDRGGLSTDTQYF	TGTGCCAGCAGTCCAGACCGGGGGGGCCTTAGCACAGATACGCAGTATTTT
TRBV2	-	TRBJ2-1	TRBD2	CASSMGLAGVGEQFF	TGTGCCAGCAGTATGGGACTAGCGGGAGTTGGTGAGCAGTTCTTC
TRBV29-1	-	TRBJ1-3	TRBD1	CSAGQASSGNTIYF	TGCAGCGCGGGACAGGCGAGCTCTGGAAACACCATATATTTT
TRBV29-1	-	TRBJ2-5	-	CSVAPRETQYF	TGCAGCGTGGCACCGAGGGAGACCCAGTACTTC
TRBV19	-	TRBJ2-7	TRBD2	CASTPRGGRTYEQYF	TGTGCCAGCACCCCGCGGGGAGGGAGAACCTACGAGCAGTACTTC
TRBV7-9	-	TRBJ1-2	-	CASSFGGGNYGYTF	TGTGCCAGCAGCTTTGGCGGGGGTAACTATGGCTACACCTTC